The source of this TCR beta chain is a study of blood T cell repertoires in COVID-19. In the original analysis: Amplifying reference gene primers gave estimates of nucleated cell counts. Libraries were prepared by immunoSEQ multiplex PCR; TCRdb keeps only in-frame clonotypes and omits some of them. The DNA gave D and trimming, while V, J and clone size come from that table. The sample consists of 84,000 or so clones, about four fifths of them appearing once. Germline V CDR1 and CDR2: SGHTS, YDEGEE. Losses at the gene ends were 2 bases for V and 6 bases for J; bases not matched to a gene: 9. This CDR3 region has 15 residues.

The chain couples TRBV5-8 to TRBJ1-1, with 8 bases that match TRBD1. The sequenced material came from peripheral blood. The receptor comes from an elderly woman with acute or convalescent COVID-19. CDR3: CASSFSVDRDSEAFF. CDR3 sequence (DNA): TGTGCCAGCAGCTTCTCGGTGGACAGGGACTCTGAAGCTTTCTTT. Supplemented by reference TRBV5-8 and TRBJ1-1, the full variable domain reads EAGVTQSPTHLIKTRGQQATLRCSPISGHTSVYWYQQALGLGLQFLLWYDEGEERNRGNFPPRFSGRQFPNYSSELNVNALELEDSALYLCASSFSVDRDSEAFFGQGTRLTVV.